The 25 T cell receptor beta chains in this list originate from one sample, sequenced in a study of OX40 agonist ivuxolimab in advanced cancers. Libraries were prepared by immunoSEQ multiplex PCR; TCRdb keeps only in-frame clonotypes and omits some of them. The profile shows approximately 130,000 clones, about 92% of them singletons. Sequenced material: CD4+ or CD8+ T cells sorted from blood, taken in a trial of the OX40 agonist ivuxolimab. The receptors were sampled from an adult with an advanced solid tumor such as melanoma, head and neck, liver or kidney cancer.

This clone was detected once. This sequence joins TRBV11-3 and TRBJ2-1; D not resolved. V was pared by 6 bases and J by 0 bases, with 12 bases between. CDR1 and CDR2 (germline): SGHNT, YENEEA. The length of the CDR3 is 15 residues. The CDR3 loop reads CASRRTESSYNEQFF. CDR3 DNA: TGTGCCAGCAGACGGACCGAGAGCTCCTACAATGAGCAGTTCTTC. Variable domain in full (rest from reference TRBV11-3 and TRBJ2-1): EAGVVQSPRYKIIEKKQPVAFWCNPISGHNTLYWYLQNLGQGPELLIRYENEEAVDDSQLPKDRFSAERLKGVDSTLKIQPAELGDSAVYLCASRRTESSYNEQFFGPGTRLTVL.

The genes are TRBV7-9 and TRBJ2-3; D not certain. In germline, CDR1 is SEHNR, CDR2 FQNEAQ (reference sequence). The V and J ends lost 0 bases and 7 bases respectively, with 2 bases between them. The CDR3 has 11 amino acids. CDR3 sequence: CASSLAYTQYF. In nucleotides, the CDR3 is TGTGCCAGCAGCTTAGCATATACGCAGTATTTT.

The chain is built from TRBV28 and TRBJ1-2, with a tentative D call TRBD1 (6 bases). V lost 6 bases and J lost 4, with 18 bases in between. The CDR3 covers 15 residues. The V gene's germline CDR1 is MDHEN and CDR2 SYDVKM. CDR3 sequence: CASSRRGVTGYGYTF. CDR3 sequence (DNA): TGTGCCAGCAGCCGTAGGGGGGTCACGGGCTATGGCTACACCTTC.

V gene TRBV4-3 combines with J gene TRBJ1-6; D uncertain. V was trimmed by 4 bases and J by 0 bases, leaving 10 bases between them. Looked up from germline, CDR1 is LGHNA and CDR2 is YSLEER. The CDR3 contains 16 residues. CDR3: CASSPSASSYNSPLHF. In nucleotides, the CDR3 is TGCGCCAGCAGCCCCTCGGCGTCCTCCTATAATTCACCCCTCCACTTT.

The chain uses TRBV6-5 and TRBJ2-1, with 7 bases aligning to TRBD2. The CDR3 contains 16 residues. V lost 0 bases and J lost 4; bases outside the gene matches: 6. Germline CDR1 and CDR2: MNHEY and SVGAGI. In DNA form, the CDR3 reads TGTGCCAGCAGTTACTCCGTGGAGCGGGGTTACAATGAGCAGTTCTTC. Translated: CASSYSVERGYNEQFF.

The rearrangement links TRBV5-4 to TRBJ2-7; D is perhaps TRBD2 (6 bases). Germline CDR1 reads SGHNT; CDR2 reads YYREEE (reference sequence). The CDR3 spans 14 residues. V lost 0 bases and J lost 7, with 14 bases in between. CDR3 coding DNA: TGTGCCAGCAGCTTGGATGGGGCAGGGAGGGAGCAGTACTTC. Its translation: CASSLDGAGREQYF.

This clone was found once. The genes are TRBV6-1 and TRBJ1-2; tentatively, D is TRBD1 (6 bases). The V end was cut by 6 bases, the J end by 2 bases, with 13 bases between. This CDR3 has 14 amino acids. Germline V gene data show CDR1 as MNHNS and CDR2 as SASEGT. CDR3 region: CASSREQGNYGYTF. In DNA form, the CDR3 reads TGTGCCAGCAGCCGAGAACAGGGAAACTATGGCTACACCTTC.

Worth noting for this clone: A read error may produce the germline difference seen at one junction end. V and J are TRBV27 and TRBJ2-5, with D perhaps TRBD2 (7 bases). This CDR3 has 13 residues. CDR1 is MNHEY, CDR2 SMNVEV, per germline (reference sequence). DNA of the CDR3: TGTGCCGGCAGGGGAGGGGCTGGGGAGACCCAGTACTTC. Translating it yields CAGRGGAGETQYF.

The gene calls are TRBV6-6 and TRBJ2-7, with TRBD1 matching over 10 bases. Germline V gene lookup returns CDR1 MNHNY and CDR2 SVGAGI (reference sequence). CDR3 length: 15 residues. Germline trimming cut 4 bases from V and 7 bases from J; bases unmatched to any gene: 10. The CDR3 protein is CASSSQDRGLREQYF. The CDR3 nucleotides are TGTGCCAGCAGTTCCCAAGACAGGGGGCTTCGAGAGCAGTACTTC.

This sequence joins TRBV4-1 and TRBJ1-5; maybe TRBD1 (5 bases). V was pared by 0 bases and J by 6 bases, with 9 bases between. The CDR3 has 14 residues. Germline CDR1 and CDR2: MGHRA and YSYEKL. The CDR3 nucleotides are TGCGCCAGCAGCCAAGATGAGGGGCTTCAGCCCCAGCATTTT. It specifies CASSQDEGLQPQHF.

V gene TRBV5-6 combines with J gene TRBJ1-3; a weak D match, TRBD1 (5 bases). V was clipped by 1 base and J by 4 bases, with 9 bases between them. Germline lookup yields CDR1 SGHDT and CDR2 YYEEEE. The CDR3 is made up of 14 amino acids. The CDR3 here is CASSLLGTGNTIYF. The CDR3 bases are TGTGCCAGCAGCTTGCTAGGGACCGGAAACACCATATATTTT.

The V call is TRBV4-1, the J call TRBJ1-1; D is possibly TRBD1 (6 bases). This CDR3 region has 15 residues. Germline lookup yields CDR1 MGHRA and CDR2 YSYEKL. Trimming cost V 4 bases and J 3 bases, with 15 bases left between them. The CDR3 reads CASSPRGQSDTEAFF. CDR3 DNA sequence: TGCGCCAGCAGCCCCCGGGGGCAGTCAGACACTGAAGCTTTCTTT.

The chain joins TRBV6-4 to TRBJ1-6; D unclear. CDR1 and CDR2 from the germline V gene are MRHNA and SNTAGT. The CDR3 runs to 14 residues. Trimming removed 4 bases from V and 6 bases from J, with 10 bases in between. DNA for the CDR3: TGTGCCAGCAGTGCGGGAATCGGTAATTCACCCCTCCACTTT. Its protein is CASSAGIGNSPLHF.

The CDR3 protein is CASSQDVRNEQYF. CDR3 in DNA: TGCGCCAGCAGCCAAGACGTCCGGAACGAGCAGTACTTC. The chain couples TRBV4-1 to TRBJ2-7; no definite D call. The CDR3 is made up of 13 amino acids. The germline V gene encodes CDR1 MGHRA and CDR2 YSYEKL. Trimming stripped 0 bases from V and 5 bases from J, with 8 bases between.

For the CDR3, the DNA is TGTGCCAGCAGTAAACAGATATTGAACACTGAAGCTTTCTTT. Protein sequence: CASSKQILNTEAFF. The genes are TRBV6-6 and TRBJ1-1; D ambiguous. Germline V gene sequence: CDR1 MNHNY, CDR2 SVGAGI (reference sequence). This CDR3 contains 14 residues. The V end lost 5 bases, the J end lost 0 bases, and 10 bases lay between the germline ends.

The V and J genes are TRBV29-1 and TRBJ2-3; 12 bases match TRBD2. This CDR3 comprises 14 residues. With 4 bases clipped from V and 8 bases from J, the junction kept 7 bases outside the gene matches. Per the germline V gene, CDR1 is SQVTM and CDR2 is ANQGSEA. This chain's CDR3 is CSVVTSGRSGTQYF. DNA for the CDR3: TGCAGCGTTGTGACTAGCGGGAGATCGGGTACGCAGTATTTT.

This clone was picked up one time. This chain connects TRBV5-6 to TRBJ1-1; no firm D call. V dropped 0 bases and J dropped 1 base, with 4 bases sitting between them. The CDR3 runs 13 residues. Germline V lookup: CDR1 SGHDT, CDR2 YYEEEE. For the CDR3, the DNA is TGTGCCAGCAGCTTGGCTCCGAACACTGAAGCTTTCTTT. Translated, it gives CASSLAPNTEAFF.

The rearrangement links TRBV7-9 to TRBJ2-3, with 12 bases matching TRBD1. Germline trimming cut 6 bases from V and 1 base from J; bases unmatched to any gene: 8. Germline values: CDR1 SEHNR, CDR2 FQNEAQ (reference sequence). The CDR3 is 17 amino acids. The CDR3 region is CASRGLGTGGGTDTQYF. CDR3 nucleotides: TGTGCCAGCAGGGGCCTTGGGACAGGGGGCGGCACAGATACGCAGTATTTT.

V usage is TRBV6-5 and J usage is TRBJ1-5; no reliable D call. The germline gives CDR1 MNHEY, CDR2 SVGAGI. This CDR3 has 14 residues. Between the trimmed V and J ends, which lost 2 bases and 6 bases, there was a span of 11 bases. CDR3 amino acids: CASSYAPGIQPQHF. CDR3 DNA: TGTGCCAGCAGTTACGCCCCGGGAATTCAGCCCCAGCATTTT.

The chain joins TRBV15 to TRBJ2-1; maybe TRBD2 (6 bases). The CDR3 is made up of 16 amino acids. The ends were cut back, 2 bases at V and 0 bases at J, with 11 bases in the middle. CDR1 is LNHNV, CDR2 YYDKDF, per germline (reference sequence). CDR3: CATSRRGTPSYNEQFF. CDR3 bases: TGTGCCACCAGCAGACGCGGGACTCCCTCCTACAATGAGCAGTTCTTC.

The chain recombines TRBV11-2 with TRBJ1-1; D perhaps matches TRBD1 (6 bases). Trimming pared 1 base from V and 6 bases from J, leaving 15 bases between. Germline-derived CDR1 and CDR2 are SGHAT and FQNNGV. This CDR3 is built from 15 residues. CDR3 loop: CASSLAQSGGPEAFF. The CDR3 coding sequence is TGTGCCAGCAGCTTAGCCCAAAGCGGGGGGCCTGAAGCTTTCTTT.

The V gene is TRBV11-3, the J gene TRBJ2-3; D is possibly TRBD1 (5 bases). The CDR3 loop spans 14 amino acids. In germline, CDR1 is SGHNT, CDR2 YENEEA. Trimming removed 3 bases at V and 2 bases at J, with 9 bases between. The CDR3 sequence: CASSFQGNTDTQYF. The CDR3 nucleotides read TGTGCCAGCAGCTTCCAGGGAAACACAGATACGCAGTATTTT.

This sequence joins TRBV9 and TRBJ2-3; D is uncertain. The CDR3 loop spans 15 amino acids. The V end lost 0 bases, the J end lost 2 bases, and 10 bases lay between the germline ends. The germline V gene encodes CDR1 SGDLS and CDR2 YYNGEE. CDR3: CASSVAPQVTDTQYF. CDR3 sequence (DNA): TGTGCCAGCAGCGTAGCCCCGCAGGTCACAGATACGCAGTATTTT. Using reference TRBV9 and TRBJ2-3 for the parts outside the CDR3, the full variable domain is DSGVTQTPKHLITATGQRVTLRCSPRSGDLSVYWYQQSLDQGLQFLIQYYNGEERAKGNILERFSAQQFPDLHSELNLSSLELGDSALYFCASSVAPQVTDTQYFGPGTRLTVL.

The chain recombines TRBV28 with TRBJ1-3; D gene uncertain. The CDR3 runs 16 residues. Looked up from germline, CDR1 is MDHEN and CDR2 is SYDVKM. Between the trimmed V and J ends, which lost 3 bases and 4 bases, there was a span of 16 bases. CDR3 DNA sequence: TGTGCCAGCAGTTTTCTGTCTCGCCCCGGGGGAAACACCATATATTTT. Protein product: CASSFLSRPGGNTIYF.

V gene TRBV18 combines with J gene TRBJ2-1, with D perhaps matching TRBD1 (6 bases). Germline lookup yields CDR1 KGHSH and CDR2 LQKENI. The V gene lost 3 bases and the J gene lost 4 bases, with 16 bases spanning the gap. The CDR3 is 16 amino acids. This CDR3 reads CASSPVVGHGYNEQFF. The CDR3 DNA reads as TGTGCCAGCTCACCGGTTGTGGGACATGGATACAATGAGCAGTTCTTC.